This entry is about one T cell receptor beta chain. The data were taken from a study of control samples from healthy donors and cancer patients. Some clones are missing from TCRdb's copy, which holds only in-frame ones; the method was immunoSEQ multiplex PCR. The repertoire holds fewer than 150,000 clones, with approximately 90% as singletons. Sequencing was carried out using blood. The sequence was collected from a man younger than 35 in good health.

CDR3 amino acids: CSASPGQGRTEAFF. The CDR3 DNA follows: TGCAGTGCTAGTCCGGGACAGGGAAGGACTGAAGCTTTCTTT. The chain couples TRBV20-1 to TRBJ1-1; 9 bases fit TRBD1. CDR1 is DFQATT, CDR2 SNEGSKA, per germline (reference sequence). The CDR3 is 14 residues long. The ends lost 3 bases at V and 5 bases at J; junction bases unmatched: 7.